The 4 T cell receptor beta chains below all came from one sample that was sequenced in a study of technical replicates of blood from several donors. The assay was immunoSEQ multiplex PCR, and TCRdb's table has in-frame clones only and misses some. The table lists some 77,000 clones, roughly nine tenths of them singletons. Specimen: T cells isolated from PBMCs. These receptors were obtained from a human donor in good health.

CDR3 sequence (DNA): TGTGCCAGCGGAGGGGACCCCTCCACTGAAGCTTTCTTT. The encoded protein is CASGGDPSTEAFF. This sequence joins TRBV4-2 and TRBJ1-1; a possible D gene is TRBD1 (5 bases). Trimming took off 8 bases at V and 4 bases at J, with 14 bases between the two ends. Germline V gene sequence: CDR1 LGHNA, CDR2 YNFKEQ. This CDR3 contains 13 residues.

V is TRBV7-6 and J is TRBJ2-2; 8 nucleotides match TRBD2. There are 15 residues in the CDR3. Germline V gene lookup returns CDR1 SGHVS and CDR2 FNYEAQ. V lost 7 bases, J lost 5 bases, and 9 bases stayed unmatched. CDR3: CASKPGTRVTGELFF. The CDR3 bases are TGTGCCAGCAAACCCGGGACTAGGGTTACCGGGGAGCTGTTTTTT.

The chain recombines TRBV9 with TRBJ1-1, with 8 bases that match TRBD1. CDR1 and CDR2 (germline): SGDLS, YYNGEE. The CDR3 totals 16 residues. J lost 0 bases, V lost 3 bases, and 7 bases had no gene match. CDR3: CASSATGGLLNTEAFF. The CDR3 coding sequence is TGTGCCAGCAGCGCTACAGGGGGATTGTTGAACACTGAAGCTTTCTTT.

This clone was seen a handful of times. The rearrangement uses TRBV18 and TRBJ2-1; D gene unclear. Germline V CDR1 and CDR2: KGHSH, LQKENI. The length of the CDR3 is 11 residues. V was trimmed by 3 bases and J by 9 bases, leaving 6 bases between them. Here the CDR3 reads CASSPATEQFF. For the CDR3, the DNA is TGTGCCAGCTCACCGGCAACTGAGCAGTTCTTC. The whole variable domain, remainder taken from reference TRBV18 and TRBJ2-1, is NAGVMQNPRHLVRRRGQEARLRCSPMKGHSHVYWYRQLPEEGLKFMVYLQKENIIDESGMPKERFSAEFPKEGPSILRIQQVVRGDSAAYFCASSPATEQFFGPGTRLTVL.